This T cell receptor (beta chain) stems from a study of T cell changes during pregnancy in multiple sclerosis. This CDR3 spans 15 amino acids. V was shortened by 2 bases and J by 3 bases, with 14 bases between the two germline ends. Germline lookup yields CDR1 MNHEY and CDR2 SMNVEV (reference sequence). Method: immunoSEQ multiplex PCR; TCRdb's copy keeps in-frame clones and lacks some. This table has over 10,000 clones, 88% appearing once. This clone has only one observation. The source material was CD8+ T cells from peripheral blood mononuclear cells, sampled in the first trimester of pregnancy. This rearrangement joins TRBV27 to TRBJ2-7; D is possibly TRBD2 (5 bases). This clonotype was sampled from a female donor with multiple sclerosis, enrolled in a pregnancy study. CDR3 nucleotide sequence: TGTGCCAGCAGTTTAACTCGCAGCGGCCTCTACGAGCAGTACTTC. It yields the protein CASSLTRSGLYEQYF.